The T cell receptor beta chain described here comes from a study of vaccination and CD4 T cells after COVID-19. On the study more broadly: There were two doses of either BNT162b2 or mRNA-1273 vaccine given to participants. It was a median around 100 days after diagnosis, with a range of 35 to 161, that post-COVID samples were drawn.

This clonotype was recorded a few times. Its antigen is unidentified. CDR1 and CDR2 from the germline V gene are SGHTA and FQGNSA. Between the trimmed V and J ends, which lost 1 base and 1 base, there was a span of 7 bases. This CDR3 region has 14 residues. Findings of the study overall: Median SARS-CoV-2-reactive clonotypes rose from roughly 22 to 38, not significantly.

Sequencing of the DNA from cultured CD4+ T cells was carried out with the Oncomine TCR Beta short-read assay. TCRdb re-called the PCR reads through MiXCR, storing one row per CDR3 protein. The sample gives fewer than 25,000 distinct CDR3 sequences, 45% to 65% of which show up once; 5.5% to 7% is in the top ten. Treatment defined: approximately nine-day PBMC culture with coronavirus spike peptide pools or control peptides (ViraFEST assay). Recorded positive PCR dates fall between March and December 2020, preceding US Alpha, Beta and Delta variants. Sequencing used CD4+ T cells from blood, cultured in vitro. The receptor was isolated from a human donor who had recovered from COVID-19. The chain employs TRBV7-2 and TRBJ1-2; D call uncertain. CDR3 in amino acids: CASSLEAVNYGYTF. CDR3 in DNA: TGTGCCAGCAGCTTAGAAGCAGTTAACTATGGCTACACCTTC.